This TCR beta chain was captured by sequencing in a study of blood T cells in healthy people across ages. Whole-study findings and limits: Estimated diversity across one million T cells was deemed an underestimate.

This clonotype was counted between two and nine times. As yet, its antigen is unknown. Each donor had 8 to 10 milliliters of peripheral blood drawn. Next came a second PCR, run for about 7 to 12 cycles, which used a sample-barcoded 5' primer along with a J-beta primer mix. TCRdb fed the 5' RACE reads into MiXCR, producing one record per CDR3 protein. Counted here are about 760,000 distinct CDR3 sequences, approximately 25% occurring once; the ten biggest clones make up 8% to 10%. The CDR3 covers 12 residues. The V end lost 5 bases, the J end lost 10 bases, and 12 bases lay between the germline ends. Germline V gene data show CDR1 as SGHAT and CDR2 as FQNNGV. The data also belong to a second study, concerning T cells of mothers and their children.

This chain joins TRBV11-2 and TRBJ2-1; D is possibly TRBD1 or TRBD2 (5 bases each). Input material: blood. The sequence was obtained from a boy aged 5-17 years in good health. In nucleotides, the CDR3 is TGTGCCAGCAGCATACGTCGGGGCGAGCAGTTCTTC. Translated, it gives CASSIRRGEQFF. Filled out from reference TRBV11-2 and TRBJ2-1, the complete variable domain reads EAGVAQSPRYKIIEKRQSVAFWCNPISGHATLYWYQQILGQGPKLLIQFQNNGVVDDSQLPKDRFSAERLKGVDSTLKIQPAKLEDSAVYLCASSIRRGEQFFGPGTRLTVL.